This TCR beta chain originates from a study of T cells in Graves' hyperthyroidism and ophthalmopathy. Study-level background: Peripheral blood was obtained at initial diagnosis, preceding any treatment.

Comment on this clonotype: No antigen is known for it.

Broader study findings: Ophthalmopathy onset followed model prediction by a median about six months.

There were TCR beta CDR3 regions amplified from RNA transcripts. Initially, a first-round RT-PCR of the TCR CDR3 employed the HTBI primer set. One entry per CDR3 protein results from TCRdb running MiXCR on the multiplex PCR reads. The table has hundreds of thousands of distinct CDR3 sequences, more than 20% seen once. In making diagnoses, clinical symptoms, serum thyroxine and TRAb, thyroid ultrasound and orbital computed tomography were all used. The PBMCs were taken from roughly 10 ml of fresh peripheral blood. The sequencing sample was made of blood. The TCR sequence derives from a man aged 25-40 years with Graves' ophthalmopathy.

Here the CDR3 reads CATSGGFGEKLFF. CDR3 coding DNA: TGTGCCACCAGTGGCGGATTTGGCGAAAAACTGTTTTTT. This chain connects TRBV24-1 to TRBJ1-4, with no clear D. The CDR3 is 13 amino acids. From germline, CDR1 is KGHDR and CDR2 SFDVKD. V gave up 5 bases and J gave up 8 bases, with 11 bases separating them.